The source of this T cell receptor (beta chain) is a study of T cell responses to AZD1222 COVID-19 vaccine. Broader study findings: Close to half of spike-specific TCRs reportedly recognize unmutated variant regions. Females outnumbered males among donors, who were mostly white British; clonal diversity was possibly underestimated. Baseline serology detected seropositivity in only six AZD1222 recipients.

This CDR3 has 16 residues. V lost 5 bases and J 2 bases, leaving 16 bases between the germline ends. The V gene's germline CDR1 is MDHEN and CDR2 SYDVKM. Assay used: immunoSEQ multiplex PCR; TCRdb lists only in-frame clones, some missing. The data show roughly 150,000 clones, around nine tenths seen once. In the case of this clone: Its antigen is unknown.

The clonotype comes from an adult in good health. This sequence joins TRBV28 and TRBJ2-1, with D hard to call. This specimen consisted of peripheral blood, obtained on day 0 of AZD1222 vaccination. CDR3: CASSAPRANAYNEQFF. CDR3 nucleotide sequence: TGTGCCAGCAGTGCCCCTCGGGCAAACGCCTACAATGAGCAGTTCTTC.